What follows is one T cell receptor beta chain and its context. This specimen comes from a study of blood T cell repertoires in COVID-19. In the study overall: Italy, Spain and the United States were the sources of the convalescent and acute COVID-19 samples. PBMCs, B-cell-depleted T cells, or T cells were the source of the cDNA or gDNA that made up the material.

Trimming removed 5 bases at V and 4 bases at J, with 10 bases between. This CDR3 region has 14 residues. Per the germline V gene, CDR1 is KGHDR and CDR2 is SFDVKD. Authors' data handling: Amplification with reference gene primers provided the estimates of nucleated cell counts. Method: immunoSEQ multiplex PCR; TCRdb's copy keeps in-frame clones and lacks some. V and J calls and clone size are copied from that table; D and trimming were computed from the DNA. The sample holds tens of thousands of clones, under 90% seen once. This clonotype was sampled from a man aged 65-85 years with acute or convalescent COVID-19. The sequencing sample was made of peripheral blood. The chain couples TRBV24-1 to TRBJ2-2, with a possible D match to TRBD1 (6 bases). The CDR3: CATSAQGTTGELFF. As DNA, the CDR3 is TGTGCCACCAGTGCGCAGGGGACCACCGGGGAGCTGTTTTTT.